Presented here are 8 T cell receptor beta chains from one specimen sequenced in a study of shared clonotypes between healthy human individuals. Generated by immunoSEQ multiplex PCR, the TCRdb table keeps only in-frame clones and is missing some. Among some 1.1 million clones listed, approximately 75% were seen once. Source material: memory CD4+ T cells from PBMCs. Regarding subset: CD45RA-negative fraction. These receptors were collected from a man younger than 35 in good health. Some clones in this sample may be carry-over from other donors' samples.

About this clone: Germline and junction disagree at one end, which may indicate a read error. The chain uses TRBV5-1 and TRBJ2-3; 10 nucleotides align to TRBD2. The CDR3 has 18 residues. CDR1 is SGHRS, CDR2 YFSETQ, per germline. For the CDR3, the DNA is TGCGCCGGCAGCTGGCGGACTAGCGGCGGGGACCACACAGATACGCAGTATTTT. It yields the protein CAGSWRTSGGDHTDTQYF.

A word on this clone: The sample has other DNA sequences that encode this CDR3 too. V is TRBV5-1 and J is TRBJ2-5, with 11 bases fitting TRBD2. Germline-derived CDR1 and CDR2 are SGHRS and YFSETQ. The V gene end was trimmed by 4 bases and the J gene end by 4 bases; junction bases not matched to a gene: 3. The CDR3 consists of 14 residues. CDR3 bases: TGCGCCAGCAGCCCCGGACTAGCGGGAGAGACCCAGTACTTC. Protein sequence: CASSPGLAGETQYF.

This chain links TRBV5-1 with TRBJ2-2; tentative D call: TRBD2 (6 bases). The length of the CDR3 is 14 residues. Germline assignment: CDR1 SGHRS and CDR2 YFSETQ. Trimming stripped 6 bases from V and 4 bases from J, with 13 bases between. This CDR3 reads CASTTGGSTGELFF. DNA of the CDR3: TGCGCCAGCACCACCGGGGGTTCCACCGGGGAGCTGTTTTTT.

The chain carries TRBV7-8 and TRBJ1-1; a weak D match, TRBD1 (5 bases). The CDR3 has 15 residues. CDR1 and CDR2 from the germline V gene are SGHVS and FQNEAQ. V was pared by 0 bases and J by 3 bases, with 11 bases between. CDR3 amino acids: CASSLAPRGDTEAFF. The CDR3 DNA sequence: TGTGCCAGCAGCTTAGCCCCCCGGGGGGACACTGAAGCTTTCTTT.

The count of this clone is one. This sample also contains other DNA sequences that code for the same CDR3. J is TRBJ1-1 and V is TRBV11-3; D is unclear. CDR3 size: 12 residues. Per germline, CDR1 SGHNT and CDR2 YENEEA. With 1 base removed from V and 8 bases from J, the gap between germline ends came to 8 bases. CDR3: CASSLGGREAFF. The CDR3 DNA reads TGTGCCAGCAGCTTAGGAGGACGAGAAGCTTTCTTT.

The V call is TRBV10-3, the J call TRBJ1-2, with D possibly matching TRBD1 (5 bases). The CDR3 runs 14 residues. V was pared by 2 bases and J by 2 bases, with 9 bases between. The germline CDR1 and CDR2 sequences are ENHRY and SYGVKD. The DNA for the CDR3 is TGTGCCATCAGTGAGGGCAGGGTCAACTATGGCTACACCTTC. Translating gives CAISEGRVNYGYTF.

The chain has TRBV7-2 and TRBJ2-1; TRBD1 is a possible D gene (6 bases). Germline CDR1 and CDR2: SGHTA and FQGNSA. V was cut by 3 bases and J by 4 bases, with 16 bases left in between. CDR3 size: 16 residues. The CDR3 here is CASSLPGHGVYNEQFF. The CDR3 nucleotides read TGTGCCAGCAGCTTGCCGGGACACGGGGTTTACAATGAGCAGTTCTTC.

The chain links TRBV2 to TRBJ2-3; D is uncertain. The V and J ends lost 2 bases and 5 bases respectively, with 5 bases between them. From germline, CDR1 is SNHLY and CDR2 FYNNEI. The CDR3 has 12 residues. The CDR3 DNA is TGTGCCAGCAGTGAACGCATAGATACGCAGTATTTT. It codes for CASSERIDTQYF.